These 12 T cell receptor beta chains were sequenced from one sample in a study of beta chain features in type 1 diabetes. Study conclusions and caveats: Within each of all four CD4+ subsets, Type 1 diabetes patients had TCRB CDR3s that were moderately but significantly shorter.

As every portion of the isolated RNA was reverse transcribed, the sequencing read expressed TCRB transcripts. The protocol was immunoSEQ multiplex PCR, while the TCRdb copy is restricted to in-frame clones and leaves out a portion. The profile covers around 360,000 clones, with roughly 12% appearing a single time and 0.0095% to 0.013% taken by the ten largest. Their specific antigens are unknown. The sequencing input was naive CD4+ T cells from blood. The receptors here all came from a woman younger than 35 with type 1 diabetes.

V gene TRBV7-6 combines with J gene TRBJ1-2; unclear D gene. There are 13 residues in the CDR3. Germline CDR1 and CDR2: SGHVS and FNYEAQ. V lost 3 bases and J lost 0, with 5 bases in between. The CDR3 DNA follows: TGTGCCAGCAGCTTTGGAGCTAACTATGGCTACACCTTC. Its translation: CASSFGANYGYTF. Full variable domain (remainder filled in from reference TRBV7-6 and TRBJ1-2): GAGVSQSPRYKVTKRGQDVALRCDPISGHVSLYWYRQALGQGPEFLTYFNYEAQQDKSGLPNDRFSAERPEGSISTLTIQRTEQRDSAMYRCASSFGANYGYTFGSGTRLTVV.

This clone has just a few counts. The genes are TRBV9 and TRBJ2-7; D possibly corresponds to TRBD1 (5 bases). This CDR3 has 15 amino acids. Germline loops: CDR1 SGDLS, CDR2 YYNGEE. V lost 4 bases and J 0 bases, leaving 14 bases between the germline ends. The DNA of the CDR3 is TGTGCCAGCAGCCCAACGTCGACAGACTCCTACGAGCAGTACTTC. The encoded protein is CASSPTSTDSYEQYF. The full variable domain, its missing parts supplied by reference TRBV9 and TRBJ2-7, is DSGVTQTPKHLITATGQRVTLRCSPRSGDLSVYWYQQSLDQGLQFLIQYYNGEERAKGNILERFSAQQFPDLHSELNLSSLELGDSALYFCASSPTSTDSYEQYFGPGTRLTVT.

This clone has just a few counts. The chain couples TRBV10-3 to TRBJ2-7, with TRBD2 matching over 12 bases. Germline CDR1 is ENHRY and CDR2 is SYGVKD. The CDR3 is 14 amino acids. V trimming: 10 bases; J trimming: 1 base; junction bases outside the gene matches: 5. The CDR3 is CATLTSGGSYEQYF. CDR3 in DNA: TGTGCCACACTGACTAGCGGGGGTTCCTACGAGCAGTACTTC.

This clone was detected only a few times. The rearrangement uses TRBV7-2 and TRBJ2-3; 9 positions match TRBD1. Germline V gene lookup returns CDR1 SGHTA and CDR2 FQGNSA. V lost 5 bases and J lost 0; bases outside the gene matches: 3. This CDR3 region has 15 residues. The CDR3 nucleotides read TGTGCCAGCAGCCCGGGACAGGGTAGCACAGATACGCAGTATTTT. It yields the protein CASSPGQGSTDTQYF.

This clone came up a few times. The same CDR3 arises from other DNA sequences in this sample as well. This chain joins TRBV18 and TRBJ2-5; no definite D call. Per the germline V gene, CDR1 is KGHSH and CDR2 is LQKENI. The CDR3 length is 11 residues. Trimming shortened V by 6 bases and J by 5 bases, and 7 bases separated the two germline ends. CDR3 residues: CASSPRETQYF. The CDR3 nucleotides are TGTGCCAGCTCCCCGCGGGAGACCCAGTACTTC.

This clone has a single count. V gene TRBV7-9 combines with J gene TRBJ1-1; the D is unclear. The V end was cut by 4 bases, the J end by 1 base, with 10 bases between. Germline V gives CDR1 SEHNR, CDR2 FQNEAQ (reference sequence). This CDR3 comprises 14 residues. The CDR3 nucleotides are TGTGCCAGCAGCTCCCTGGGCCAGAACACTGAAGCTTTCTTT. It translates to CASSSLGQNTEAFF.

This clone was counted between two and nine times. The chain combines TRBV9 with TRBJ2-1; the match to TRBD2 covers 10 bases. V lost 0 bases and J lost 2; bases outside the gene matches: 2. Per the germline V gene, CDR1 is SGDLS and CDR2 is YYNGEE. The CDR3 consists of 16 residues. For the CDR3, the DNA is TGTGCCAGCAGCGTAGTTACTAGCGGGGCCTACAATGAGCAGTTCTTC. Its protein product is CASSVVTSGAYNEQFF.

The chain carries TRBV7-9 and TRBJ1-1; 7 bases map to TRBD1. After removal of 4 bases from V and 6 bases from J, the junction contained 5 bases not matched to a gene. The germline V gene encodes CDR1 SEHNR and CDR2 FQNEAQ (reference sequence). The CDR3 spans 13 residues. This CDR3 is CASSSTGSAEAFF. In DNA, the CDR3 is TGTGCCAGCAGCTCGACAGGGTCAGCTGAAGCTTTCTTT.

The chain uses TRBV7-9 and TRBJ2-7, with TRBD2 matching 15 bases. CDR1 is SEHNR, CDR2 FQNEAQ, per germline (reference sequence). V lost 8 bases and J lost 7; bases outside the gene matches: 6. This CDR3 has 14 amino acids. The CDR3, as DNA: TGTGCCAGCTTGCCGGGACTAGCGGGGGGTGAGCAGTACTTC. It is translated as CASLPGLAGGEQYF.

CDR3 sequence reads: CASTGSLNTEAFF. The CDR3 DNA sequence: TGTGCCAGCACGGGGAGTTTGAACACTGAAGCTTTCTTT. The chain joins TRBV28 to TRBJ1-1; no firm D call. Trimming shortened V by 7 bases and J by 0 bases, and 9 bases separated the two germline ends. The CDR3 runs to 13 residues. Germline V gene data show CDR1 as MDHEN and CDR2 as SYDVKM. The full variable domain, in which reference TRBV28 and TRBJ1-1 provide the parts outside the CDR3, is DVKVTQSSRYLVKRTGEKVFLECVQDMDHENMFWYRQDPGLGLRLIYFSYDVKMKEKGDIPEGYSVSREKKERFSLILESASTNQTSMYLCASTGSLNTEAFFGQGTRLTVV.

The genes are TRBV7-2 and TRBJ2-3, with 8 positions matching TRBD2. Germline CDR1 reads SGHTA; CDR2 reads FQGNSA. The CDR3 is 16 amino acids. The trim removed 1 base at V and 2 bases at J, leaving 5 bases unmatched. As DNA, the CDR3 is TGTGCCAGCAGCTTAGGGACTAGCCGAACCACAGATACGCAGTATTTT. It specifies CASSLGTSRTTDTQYF.

This clone came up a few times. The chain is built from TRBV21-1 and TRBJ2-2; TRBD1 is the table's D call and was not checked against the DNA. TRBV21-1 is a documented pseudogene. CDR3 length: 16 amino acids. The CDR3 loop reads CASSKARDRVAGELFF. The CDR3 DNA reads TGTGCCAGCAGCAAAGCGAGGGACAGGGTGGCCGGGGAGCTGTTTTTT.